The 26 T cell receptor beta chains in this list originate from one sample, sequenced in a study of cytomegalovirus exposure and HLA in healthy donors. The assay was immunoSEQ multiplex PCR, and TCRdb's table has in-frame clones only and misses some. Among about 270,000 clones listed, 65% to 90% were seen once. The sequencing sample was made of PBMCs. Every receptor here comes from a woman aged 18-30 years in good health and CMV-seronegative.

Concerning this clone itself: A read error is likely, as this CDR3 ends without the conserved phenylalanine or tryptophan. It is unclear where the CDR3 begins or ends on the DNA, so no DNA is shown, and the CDR3 is as TCRdb lists it. The chain is built from TRBV6-5 and TRBJ1-2; TRBD1 reflects the table's D call only, with no check against the DNA. The CDR3 length is 14 residues, termini included. Germline values: CDR1 MNHEY, CDR2 SVGAGI. CDR3 sequence reads: CASILPGQGFILTL.

The chain recombines TRBV5-1 with TRBJ2-1; a possible D gene is TRBD2 (6 bases). CDR1 SGHRS and CDR2 YFSETQ come from the germline V gene. The CDR3 is made up of 15 amino acids. V lost 0 bases, J lost 3 bases, and 10 bases lay in between. The CDR3 DNA reads TGCGCCAGCAGCTTGGACGGGGGACTCTACAATGAGCAGTTCTTC. It specifies CASSLDGGLYNEQFF.

This clone appeared once. The chain joins TRBV5-5 to TRBJ1-2, with 11 bases fitting TRBD1. Germline V lookup: CDR1 SGHKS, CDR2 YYEKEE (reference sequence). The CDR3 totals 20 residues. V was clipped by 0 bases and J by 3 bases; unmatched bases: 16. CDR3 protein: CASSLGRTGTGGPRDYGYTF. Written as DNA, the CDR3 is TGTGCCAGCAGCTTGGGACGAACGGGGACAGGGGGACCAAGGGACTATGGCTACACCTTC.

The chain couples TRBV29-1 to TRBJ2-7, with 7 bases fitting TRBD1. J gave up 5 bases and V 5 bases, and 6 bases lay outside the gene matches. There are 12 residues in the CDR3. Germline assignment: CDR1 SQVTM and CDR2 ANQGSEA. The CDR3 sequence: CSVTGQINEQYF. The CDR3 nucleotides are TGCAGCGTTACGGGACAGATCAACGAGCAGTACTTC.

The chain carries TRBV11-3 and TRBJ2-7; 8 nucleotides match TRBD1. Germline V gene lookup returns CDR1 SGHNT and CDR2 YENEEA. V shed 0 bases and J 2 bases; nucleotides not matched to a gene: 12. The CDR3 spans 18 residues. In DNA form, the CDR3 reads TGTGCCAGCAGCTTAGATCGAGTCGGGACAGGCGAACCCTACGAGCAGTACTTC. Amino acids: CASSLDRVGTGEPYEQYF.

The sample holds one count of this clone. The chain carries TRBV29-1 and TRBJ2-5; a weak D match, TRBD1 (6 bases). This CDR3 region has 13 residues. V was clipped by 4 bases and J by 4 bases, with 13 bases between them. Germline CDR1 is SQVTM and CDR2 is ANQGSEA. The chain's CDR3 is CSVGGGVGETQYF. CDR3 sequence (DNA): TGCAGCGTTGGAGGGGGAGTAGGAGAGACCCAGTACTTC.

The gene calls are TRBV10-3 and TRBJ1-6; tentatively, D is TRBD1 (6 bases). The V end lost 3 bases, the J end lost 0 bases, and 6 bases lay between the germline ends. The germline gives CDR1 ENHRY, CDR2 SYGVKD. The CDR3 is made up of 15 amino acids. CDR3 loop: CAISDRGSYNSPLHF. CDR3 coding DNA: TGTGCCATCAGTGACAGGGGCTCCTATAATTCACCCCTCCACTTT.

As regards this clone: This sample includes further DNA sequences coding for the same CDR3. The chain links TRBV6-4 to TRBJ1-1; D remains ambiguous. Trimming shortened V by 3 bases and J by 5 bases, and 10 bases separated the two germline ends. The CDR3 runs to 13 residues. Germline V gives CDR1 MRHNA, CDR2 SNTAGT. For the CDR3, the DNA is TGTGCCAGCAGTGAAGTGGAGGGTACTGAAGCTTTCTTT. Its protein product is CASSEVEGTEAFF.

In the case of this clone: Within the sample, other DNA sequences also encode this same CDR3. In DNA form, the CDR3 reads TGCAGCGTCGGTGGTGGCGGGAACGAGCAGTACTTC. Its translation is CSVGGGGNEQYF. The chain is built from TRBV29-1 and TRBJ2-7; D is possibly TRBD2 (6 bases). Germline V lookup: CDR1 SQVTM, CDR2 ANQGSEA. There are 12 residues in the CDR3. The V gene lost 6 bases and the J gene lost 5 bases, with 14 bases spanning the gap.

The chain links TRBV4-1 to TRBJ2-1, with 7 bases that match TRBD1. The ends lost 7 bases at V and 3 bases at J; junction bases unmatched: 9. CDR3 length: 15 amino acids. Germline V lookup: CDR1 MGHRA, CDR2 YSYEKL. CDR3 amino acids: CASTLGTDFYNEQFF. The CDR3 nucleotides are TGCGCCAGCACCCTTGGGACAGACTTCTACAATGAGCAGTTCTTC.

The rearrangement joins TRBV5-1 to TRBJ1-2, with 11 bases identical to TRBD1. The CDR3 spans 16 residues. Germline V CDR1 and CDR2: SGHRS, YFSETQ. The ends lost 4 bases at V and 6 bases at J; junction bases unmatched: 11. This CDR3 reads CASSLGQGAGDNGYTF. DNA for the CDR3: TGCGCCAGCAGCCTAGGACAGGGGGCAGGCGATAATGGCTACACCTTC.

This clone was recorded once. The chain carries TRBV6-1 and TRBJ2-3; 10 bases match TRBD2. Germline lookup yields CDR1 MNHNS and CDR2 SASEGT. The CDR3 loop spans 15 amino acids. With V trimmed by 3 bases and J by 6 bases, 6 bases remained unmatched. Here the CDR3 DNA reads TGTGCCAGCAGTGAGAGTCTAGCGGGGGTGGATACGCAGTATTTT. This gives the protein CASSESLAGVDTQYF.

The count of this clone is one. The chain carries TRBV11-2 and TRBJ2-7, with 11 bases that match TRBD2. Looked up from germline, CDR1 is SGHAT and CDR2 is FQNNGV. CDR3 length equals 17 residues. The junction had 8 bases not matched to a gene; V was cut back by 4 bases and J by 0 bases. CDR3 sequence (DNA): TGTGCCAGCAGCTCGACTCTAGCGGGGGGCCCCTCCTACGAGCAGTACTTC. Translation gives CASSSTLAGGPSYEQYF.

The rearrangement links TRBV27 to TRBJ2-3; D remains ambiguous. The CDR3 extends over 14 amino acids. The germline V gene encodes CDR1 MNHEY and CDR2 SMNVEV (reference sequence). The V and J ends lost 3 bases and 2 bases respectively, with 9 bases between them. The CDR3 loop is CASSLIQNTDTQYF. In DNA, the CDR3 is TGTGCCAGCAGTTTGATACAGAACACAGATACGCAGTATTTT.

A word on this clone: This specimen includes other DNA sequences encoding the same CDR3. The gene calls are TRBV5-1 and TRBJ2-2; 8 bases are shared with TRBD2. With V trimmed by 5 bases and J by 1 base, 1 base remained unmatched. The CDR3 contains 14 residues. The V gene's germline CDR1 is SGHRS and CDR2 YFSETQ. The CDR3 reads CASSTSGNTGELFF. The CDR3 DNA reads as TGCGCCAGCAGTACTAGCGGGAACACCGGGGAGCTGTTTTTT.

This clone was seen just once. The gene calls are TRBV4-3 and TRBJ2-2; D might be TRBD2 (6 bases). Per germline, CDR1 LGHNA and CDR2 YSLEER. The CDR3 length is 14 residues. V was clipped by 5 bases and J by 7 bases, with 14 bases between them. The CDR3 nucleotides read TGCGCCAGCAGCGGAGGGTTGGCTGGCGGGGAGCTGTTTTTT. Amino acid sequence: CASSGGLAGGELFF.

V gene TRBV5-1 combines with J gene TRBJ2-3; TRBD1 matches 9 bases. Per the germline V gene, CDR1 is SGHRS and CDR2 is YFSETQ. The CDR3 sequence is 14 residues long. V dropped 3 bases and J dropped 6; count of bases not matched to a gene: 5. CDR3 region: CASSWTGVRDTQYF. The CDR3 region has the DNA TGCGCCAGCAGCTGGACAGGGGTTCGGGATACGCAGTATTTT. The full variable domain, with the rest looked up from reference TRBV5-1 and TRBJ2-3, is KAGVTQTPRYLIKTRGQQVTLSCSPISGHRSVSWYQQTPGQGLQFLFEYFSETQRNKGNFPGRFSGRQFSNSRSEMNVSTLELGDSALYLCASSWTGVRDTQYFGPGTRLTVL.

The CDR3 sequence is CASSQTAASPDTGELFF. The CDR3 DNA follows: TGCGCCAGCAGCCAGACGGCGGCTAGCCCGGACACCGGGGAGCTGTTTTTT. The chain uses TRBV5-1 and TRBJ2-2; tentative D call: TRBD2 (5 bases). Germline V lookup: CDR1 SGHRS, CDR2 YFSETQ. Deletions cut 4 bases from V and 3 bases from J, with 19 bases between. The CDR3 extends over 17 amino acids.

The rearrangement links TRBV5-1 to TRBJ2-2, with 7 positions matching TRBD1. This CDR3 contains 15 residues. Germline V CDR1 and CDR2: SGHRS, YFSETQ. V dropped 2 bases and J dropped 7; count of bases not matched to a gene: 8. CDR3 loop: CASSLSQGRFGELFF. CDR3 DNA sequence: TGCGCCAGCAGCTTATCACAGGGGCGATTCGGGGAGCTGTTTTTT.

The chain joins TRBV6-5 to TRBJ1-6; perhaps TRBD1 as D (5 bases). The V and J ends lost 6 bases and 1 base respectively, with 7 bases between them. The CDR3 consists of 14 residues. Germline CDR1 reads MNHEY; CDR2 reads SVGAGI. The CDR3 DNA reads as TGTGCCAGCAGGACAGTGTCCTATAATTCACCCCTCCACTTT. Translating gives CASRTVSYNSPLHF.

This clone was seen a single time. V usage is TRBV10-2 and J usage is TRBJ2-2; 10 positions agree with TRBD2. V was clipped by 6 bases and J by 3 bases; unmatched bases: 4. This CDR3 is 15 amino acids long. Germline-derived CDR1 and CDR2 are WSHSY and SAAADI. The CDR3 loop reads CASRLAGSYTGELFF. In nucleotides, the CDR3 is TGCGCCAGCAGACTAGCGGGGTCGTACACCGGGGAGCTGTTTTTT.

This chain links TRBV6-1 with TRBJ1-3, with D maybe TRBD1 (5 bases). CDR1 MNHNS and CDR2 SASEGT come from the germline V gene. The CDR3 is made up of 15 amino acids. The V end lost 8 bases, the J end lost 2 bases, and 16 bases lay between the germline ends. CDR3 amino acids: CASLLFRAAGNTIYF. In DNA form, the CDR3 reads TGTGCCAGCCTACTATTCAGGGCCGCTGGAAACACCATATATTTT.

The chain combines TRBV5-1 with TRBJ2-5; the D gene is possibly TRBD1 (7 bases). The CDR3 covers 15 residues. In germline, CDR1 is SGHRS, CDR2 YFSETQ. V lost 0 bases to trimming and J lost 1 base, with 10 bases between them. The CDR3 spells CASSLAGGIQETQYF. CDR3 coding DNA: TGCGCCAGCAGCTTGGCAGGGGGGATCCAAGAGACCCAGTACTTC.

The rearrangement links TRBV15 to TRBJ1-2; no reliable D call. V dropped 0 bases and J dropped 1 base, with 9 bases sitting between them. The CDR3 has 15 residues. Germline V gives CDR1 LNHNV, CDR2 YYDKDF (reference sequence). Written as DNA, the CDR3 is TGTGCCACCAGCAGAGACAGACAACTTAACTATGGCTACACCTTC. Encoded protein: CATSRDRQLNYGYTF. The full variable domain, in which reference TRBV15 and TRBJ1-2 provide the parts outside the CDR3, is DAMVIQNPRYQVTQFGKPVTLSCSQTLNHNVMYWYQQKSSQAPKLLFHYYDKDFNNEADTPDNFQSRRPNTSFCFLDIRSPGLGDTAMYLCATSRDRQLNYGYTFGSGTRLTVV.

V gene TRBV18 combines with J gene TRBJ2-3; the match to TRBD1 covers 7 bases. Per germline, CDR1 KGHSH and CDR2 LQKENI. The J segment lost 1 base and the V segment lost 3 bases, leaving 4 bases of the junction unmatched. This CDR3 contains 15 residues. CDR3 protein: CASSPQTGGTDTQYF. The CDR3 DNA reads TGTGCCAGCTCACCGCAAACAGGGGGCACAGATACGCAGTATTTT.

The chain recombines TRBV14 with TRBJ1-1; tentative D call: TRBD1 (5 bases). CDR3 length: 14 residues. Trimming cost V 8 bases and J 7 bases, with 20 bases left between them. Germline V gene sequence: CDR1 SGHDN, CDR2 FVKESK. CDR3 amino acids: CASQKGFWGDEAFF. The CDR3 coding sequence is TGTGCCAGCCAAAAGGGGTTTTGGGGGGATGAAGCTTTCTTT.